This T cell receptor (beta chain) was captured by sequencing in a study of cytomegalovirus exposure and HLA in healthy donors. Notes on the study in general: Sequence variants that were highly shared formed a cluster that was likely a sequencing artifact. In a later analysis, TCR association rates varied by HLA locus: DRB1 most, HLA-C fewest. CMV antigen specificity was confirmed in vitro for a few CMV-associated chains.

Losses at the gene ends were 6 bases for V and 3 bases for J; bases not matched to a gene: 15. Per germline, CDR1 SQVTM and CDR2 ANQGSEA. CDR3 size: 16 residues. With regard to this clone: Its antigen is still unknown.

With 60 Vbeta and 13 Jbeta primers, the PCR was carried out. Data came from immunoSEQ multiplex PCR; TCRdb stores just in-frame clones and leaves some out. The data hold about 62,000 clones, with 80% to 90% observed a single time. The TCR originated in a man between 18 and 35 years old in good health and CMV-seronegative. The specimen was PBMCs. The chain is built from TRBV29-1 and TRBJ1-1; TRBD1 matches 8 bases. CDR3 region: CSVWSQGAAWDTEAFF. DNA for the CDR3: TGCAGCGTCTGGAGCCAGGGGGCCGCATGGGACACTGAAGCTTTCTTT. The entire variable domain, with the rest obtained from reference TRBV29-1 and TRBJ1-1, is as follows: SAVISQKPSRDICQRGTSLTIQCQVDSQVTMMFWYRQQPGQSLTLIATANQGSEATYESGFVIDKFPISRPNLTFSTLTVSNMSPEDSSIYLCSVWSQGAAWDTEAFFGQGTRLTVV.